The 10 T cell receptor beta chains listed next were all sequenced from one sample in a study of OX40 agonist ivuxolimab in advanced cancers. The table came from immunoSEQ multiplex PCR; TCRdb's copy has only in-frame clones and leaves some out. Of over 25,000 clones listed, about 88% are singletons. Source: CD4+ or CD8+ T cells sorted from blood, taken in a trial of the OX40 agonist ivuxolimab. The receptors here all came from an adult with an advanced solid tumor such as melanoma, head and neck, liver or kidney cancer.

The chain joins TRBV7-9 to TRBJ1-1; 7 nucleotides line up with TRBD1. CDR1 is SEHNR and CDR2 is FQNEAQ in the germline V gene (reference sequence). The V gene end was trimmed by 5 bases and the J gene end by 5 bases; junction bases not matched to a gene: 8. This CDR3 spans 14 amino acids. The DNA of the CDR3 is TGTGCCAGCAGCCCGTCCCAGGGGGTGACTGAAGCTTTCTTT. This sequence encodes CASSPSQGVTEAFF.

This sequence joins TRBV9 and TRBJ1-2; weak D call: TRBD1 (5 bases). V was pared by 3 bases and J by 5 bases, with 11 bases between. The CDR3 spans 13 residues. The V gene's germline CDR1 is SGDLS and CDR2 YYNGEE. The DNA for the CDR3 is TGTGCCAGCAGCGCTGACAGTAATTATGGCTACACCTTC. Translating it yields CASSADSNYGYTF.

DNA for the CDR3: TGTGCCAGCAGCGTTGAAGGGTTTACCACCGGGGAGCTGTTTTTT. This encodes CASSVEGFTTGELFF. This chain uses TRBV9 with TRBJ2-2; D remains ambiguous. The ends were cut back, 2 bases at V and 4 bases at J, with 12 bases in the middle. This CDR3 spans 15 amino acids. CDR1 and CDR2 from the germline V gene are SGDLS and YYNGEE.

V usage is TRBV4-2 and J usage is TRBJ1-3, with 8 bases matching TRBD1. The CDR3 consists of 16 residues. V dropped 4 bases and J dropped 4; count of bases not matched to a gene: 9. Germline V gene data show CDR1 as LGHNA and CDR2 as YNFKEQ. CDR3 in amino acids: CASSPETGALGNTIYF. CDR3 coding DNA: TGTGCCAGCAGCCCCGAGACAGGGGCGCTCGGAAACACCATATATTTT.

The CDR3 nucleotides read TGTGCCAGCAGTCCCTGGACAGGGGCCAGTGAAGCTTTCTTT. This encodes CASSPWTGASEAFF. The rearrangement uses TRBV27 and TRBJ1-1; 9 nucleotides match TRBD1. CDR1 is MNHEY, CDR2 SMNVEV, per germline (reference sequence). V lost 5 bases, J lost 7 bases, and 8 bases stayed unmatched. The CDR3 is 14 amino acids.

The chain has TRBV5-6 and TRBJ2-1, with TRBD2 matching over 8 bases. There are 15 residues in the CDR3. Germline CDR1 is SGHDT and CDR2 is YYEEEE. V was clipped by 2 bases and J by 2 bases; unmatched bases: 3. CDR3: CASSFLAGPYNEQFF. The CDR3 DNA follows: TGTGCCAGCAGCTTTCTAGCGGGCCCCTACAATGAGCAGTTCTTC.

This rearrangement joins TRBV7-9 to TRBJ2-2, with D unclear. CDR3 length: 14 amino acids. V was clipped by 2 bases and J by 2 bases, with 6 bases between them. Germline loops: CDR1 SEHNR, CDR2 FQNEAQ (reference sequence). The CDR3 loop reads CASSLSLNTGELFF. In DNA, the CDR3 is TGTGCCAGCAGCTTAAGCTTAAACACCGGGGAGCTGTTTTTT. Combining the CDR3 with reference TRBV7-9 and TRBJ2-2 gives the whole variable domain DTGVSQNPRHKITKRGQNVTFRCDPISEHNRLYWYRQTLGQGPEFLTYFQNEAQLEKSRLLSDRFSAERPKGSFSTLEIQRTEQGDSAMYLCASSLSLNTGELFFGEGSRLTVL.

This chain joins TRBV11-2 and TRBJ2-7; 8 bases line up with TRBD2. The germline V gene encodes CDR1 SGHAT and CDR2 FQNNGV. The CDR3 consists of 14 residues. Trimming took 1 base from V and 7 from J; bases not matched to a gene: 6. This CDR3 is CASSLASGSWEQYF. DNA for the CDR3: TGTGCCAGCAGCTTAGCTAGCGGGTCTTGGGAGCAGTACTTC.

CDR3 in amino acids: CAILQYNEQFF. CDR3 DNA: TGTGCCATATTACAGTACAATGAGCAGTTCTTC. The chain combines TRBV5-4 with TRBJ2-1, with no clear D. V was trimmed by 9 bases and J by 4 bases, leaving 8 bases between them. Germline V lookup: CDR1 SGHNT, CDR2 YYREEE (reference sequence). This CDR3 is 11 amino acids long.

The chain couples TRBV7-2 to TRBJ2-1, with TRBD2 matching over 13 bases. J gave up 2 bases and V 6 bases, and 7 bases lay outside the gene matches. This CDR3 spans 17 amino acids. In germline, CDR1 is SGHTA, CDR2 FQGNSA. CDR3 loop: CASRPSGTSGTYNEQFF. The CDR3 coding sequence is TGTGCCAGCAGGCCCTCTGGGACTAGCGGGACCTACAATGAGCAGTTCTTC.